The T cell receptor beta chain under discussion was sequenced for a study of cytomegalovirus exposure and HLA in healthy donors. Across the study: A data release that came early held tens of millions of unique TCRs from HLA-typed donors. Study-wide results and caveats: Sequencing likely caused a cluster of highly shared sequence variants.

This CDR3 has 18 residues. After removal of 1 base from V and 7 bases from J, the junction contained 16 bases not matched to a gene. Germline loops: CDR1 SGHNT, CDR2 YYREEE (reference sequence). The PCR made use of 60 Vbeta and 13 Jbeta primers. Clones were read by immunoSEQ multiplex PCR, and TCRdb kept only the in-frame ones, dropping some. The sample has roughly 120,000 clones, approximately 74% seen once; the top ten hold 11%. This clone was counted a single time. Its antigen is currently unknown. The J gene is TRBJ2-7, the V gene TRBV5-4, with TRBD2 matching over 11 bases. The sample taken for sequencing was PBMCs. This TCR was recovered from a woman aged 50 to 65 in good health and CMV-seropositive. The CDR3 here is CASSLRVAGGQMFREQYF. CDR3 in DNA: TGTGCCAGCAGCTTGAGGGTAGCGGGAGGGCAAATGTTCCGGGAGCAGTACTTC.